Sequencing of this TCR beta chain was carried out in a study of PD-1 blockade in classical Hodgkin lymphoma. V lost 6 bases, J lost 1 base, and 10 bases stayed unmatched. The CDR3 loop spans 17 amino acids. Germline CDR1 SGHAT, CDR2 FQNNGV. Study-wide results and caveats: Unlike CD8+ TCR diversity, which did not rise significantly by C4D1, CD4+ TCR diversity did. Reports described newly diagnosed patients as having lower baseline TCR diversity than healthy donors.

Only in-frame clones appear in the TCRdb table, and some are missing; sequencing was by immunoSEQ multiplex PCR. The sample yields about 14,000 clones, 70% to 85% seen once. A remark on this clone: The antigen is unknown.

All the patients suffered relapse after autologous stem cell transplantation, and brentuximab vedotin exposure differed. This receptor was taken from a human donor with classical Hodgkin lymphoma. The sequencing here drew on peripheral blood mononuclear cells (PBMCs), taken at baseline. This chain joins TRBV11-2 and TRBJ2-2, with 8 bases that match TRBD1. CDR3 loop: CASRPITGGRNTGELFF. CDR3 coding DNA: TGTGCCAGCAGACCCATAACAGGGGGGCGGAACACCGGGGAGCTGTTTTTT.